This T cell receptor (beta chain) was identified in a study of OX40 agonist ivuxolimab in advanced cancers. Study-wide background: Three patients had partial responses: one hepatocellular carcinoma, two cutaneous melanoma. Study results and limitations: Average numbers of expanded clones were greater in CD8+ T cells than in CD4+.

As to this clone: What it binds is not known.

The repertoire was sequenced with immunoSEQ multiplex PCR; TCRdb's copy has only in-frame clones and lacks some. In the table there are roughly 48,000 clones, approximately 85% of which are singletons. Anyone with autoimmune disease history or systemic immunosuppression was excluded. The CDR3 is made up of 15 amino acids. The V segment lost 6 bases and the J segment 1 base; nucleotides outside the gene matches: 7. From germline, CDR1 is MDHEN and CDR2 SYDVKM. The sequence was obtained from an adult with an advanced solid tumor such as melanoma, head and neck, liver or kidney cancer. The chain recombines TRBV28 with TRBJ2-3, with 7 bases matching TRBD2. The material was CD4+ or CD8+ T cells sorted from blood, obtained in a trial of the OX40 agonist ivuxolimab. The CDR3: CASSGVGGGTDTQYF. The DNA of the CDR3 is TGTGCCAGCAGCGGCGTTGGGGGGGGCACAGATACGCAGTATTTT.